This T cell receptor (beta chain) was recovered during a study of T cells in Graves' hyperthyroidism and ophthalmopathy. The germline V and J ends were trimmed by 4 bases and 4 bases, with 11 bases remaining between them. The CDR3 sequence is 14 residues long. Looked up from germline, CDR1 is SGHAT and CDR2 is FQNNGV. This clonotype occurred many times. TCR beta CDR3 region amplification was performed from RNA transcripts. A first-round RT-PCR of the TCR CDR3 used the HTBI primer set. Each CDR3 protein is one row after TCRdb ran MiXCR on the multiplex PCR reads. The table has 600,000 to 750,000 distinct CDR3 sequences, 15% to 20% seen once.

The sample consisted of blood. This TCR was recovered from a man aged 50 to 60 with Graves' hyperthyroidism. The chain employs TRBV11-2 and TRBJ2-1; maybe TRBD1 (6 bases). The DNA of the CDR3 is TGTGCCAGCAGCTCCCTACAGGGATACAATGAGCAGTTCTTC. Its translation: CASSSLQGYNEQFF.